This T cell receptor beta chain was found in a study of T-cell reconstitution after alpha-beta-depleted transplantation in children (dated by TCRdb to the mid-2010s). Broadly, across the study: Using TCR repertoire profiling, the study quantitatively followed how T-cell immune reconstitution unfolded in children after TCRalphabeta/CD19-depleted allogeneic hematopoietic cell transplantation. Broader findings and caveats from the paper: The high TCRbeta diversity at day 60 in some patients was ascribed to recipient T cells and intrathymic progenitors that had survived conditioning. Over the following months the frequencies of hyperexpanded clones went down, and after one year T-cell counts and TCRbeta diversity were mostly credited to newly produced T cells. The apparently early recovery of alphabetaT-cell counts about two months after transplant reportedly depended on only several hundred rapidly expanded clones that came from non-depleted graft cells.

V and J lose 4 bases and 1 base, and a span of 10 bases separates them. Sequences SGHAT (CDR1) and FQDESV (CDR2) are obtained from the germline V gene (reference sequence). Its CDR3 holds 14 amino acids, cysteine through phenylalanine. The read is trimmed to its CDR3 DNA, 42 bases read in frame from base 1. The library was produced with PCR. These reads were obtained on an Illumina HiSeq 2500. Molecular barcoding was employed in the preparation of TCR libraries, with unique molecular identifiers being used to normalize TCRbeta repertoire quantification. The public reads were reprocessed in TCRdb via fastp at Q25 and MiXCR, keeping in-frame beta chains. Identical CDR3 proteins give one entry, which carries the most common genes and DNA. Counted in this sample were about 260,000 distinct CDR3 sequences; roughly 7.7% of them appeared once. The ten largest account for 6% to 7% of the sample. This clonotype was counted many times. This clone's antigen is unknown. No qualities accompany the bases; no much larger clone lies one base away.

What this sample's treatment or condition label stands for: allogeneic hematopoietic cell transplantation with graft depleted of TCRalphabeta T cells and CD19 B cells. TCRalphabeta/CD19-depleted allogeneic hematopoietic cell grafts were given to the transplant recipients, all of whom were children. The V and J genes are TRBV11-1 and TRBJ2-5; the D gene could be either TRBD1 or TRBD2, each agreeing at 5 bases. Sequencing used PBMCs, mostly from graft donor cells, obtained 180 days after TCRalphabeta/CD19-depleted stem cell transplant. This TCR was recovered from a male patient younger than 18 who had a stem cell transplant for acute lymphoblastic leukemia, so the T cells may come from the graft donor. The CDR3 sequence is CASSSTGAQETQYF. The sequenced DNA: TGTGCCAGCAGCTCCACCGGGGCCCAAGAGACCCAGTACTTC. Joined to the reference TRBV11-1 and TRBJ2-5 proteins, this CDR3 gives the full variable domain: EAEVAQSPRYKITEKSQAVAFWCDPISGHATLYWYRQILGQGPELLVQFQDESVVDDSQLPKDRFSAERLKGVDSTLKIQPAELGDSAMYLCASSSTGAQETQYFGPGTRLLVL.